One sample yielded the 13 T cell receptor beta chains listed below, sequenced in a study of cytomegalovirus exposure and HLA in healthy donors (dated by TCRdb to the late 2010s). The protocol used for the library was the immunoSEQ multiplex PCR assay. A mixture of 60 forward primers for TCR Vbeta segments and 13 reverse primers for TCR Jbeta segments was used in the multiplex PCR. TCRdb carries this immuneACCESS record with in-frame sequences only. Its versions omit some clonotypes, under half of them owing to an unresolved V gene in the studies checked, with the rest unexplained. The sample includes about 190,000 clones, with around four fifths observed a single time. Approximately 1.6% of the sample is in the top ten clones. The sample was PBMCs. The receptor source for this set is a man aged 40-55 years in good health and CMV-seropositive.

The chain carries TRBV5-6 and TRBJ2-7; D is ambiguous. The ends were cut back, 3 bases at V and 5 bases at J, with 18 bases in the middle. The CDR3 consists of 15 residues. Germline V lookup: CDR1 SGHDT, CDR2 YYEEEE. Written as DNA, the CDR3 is TGTGCCAGCAGCTCCGGCGGCCCCGGCTGGAACGAGCAGTACTTC. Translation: CASSSGGPGWNEQYF.

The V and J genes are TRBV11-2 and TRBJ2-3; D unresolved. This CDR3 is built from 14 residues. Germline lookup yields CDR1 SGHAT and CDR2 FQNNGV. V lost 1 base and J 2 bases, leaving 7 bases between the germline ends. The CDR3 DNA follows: TGTGCCAGCAGCTTAGGATGGCACACAGATACGCAGTATTTT. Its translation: CASSLGWHTDTQYF.

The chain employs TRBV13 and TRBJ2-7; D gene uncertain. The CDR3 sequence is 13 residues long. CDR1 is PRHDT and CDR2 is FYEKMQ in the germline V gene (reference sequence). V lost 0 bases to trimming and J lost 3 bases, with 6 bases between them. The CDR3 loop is CASSLGYGYEQYF. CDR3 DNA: TGTGCCAGCAGCTTAGGTTACGGCTACGAGCAGTACTTC.

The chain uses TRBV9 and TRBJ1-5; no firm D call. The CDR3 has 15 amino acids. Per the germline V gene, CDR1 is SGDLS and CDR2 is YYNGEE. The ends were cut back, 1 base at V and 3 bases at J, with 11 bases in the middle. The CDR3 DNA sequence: TGTGCCAGCAGCGTAAATGGTCAGTACAATCAGCCCCAGCATTTT. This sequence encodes CASSVNGQYNQPQHF.

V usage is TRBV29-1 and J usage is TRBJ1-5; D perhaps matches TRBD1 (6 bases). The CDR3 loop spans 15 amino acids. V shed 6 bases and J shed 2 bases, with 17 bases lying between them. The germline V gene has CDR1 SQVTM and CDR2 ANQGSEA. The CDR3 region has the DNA TGCAGCGTGACCCTCCCAGGGGCTGGCAATCAGCCCCAGCATTTT. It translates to CSVTLPGAGNQPQHF.

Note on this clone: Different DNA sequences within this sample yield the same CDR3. Here the CDR3 reads CASSLGRRVRETQYF. DNA of the CDR3: TGTGCCAGCAGCTTAGGACGGAGGGTCCGGGAGACCCAGTACTTC. V usage is TRBV11-2 and J usage is TRBJ2-5; a possible D gene is TRBD2 (6 bases). Trimming cost V 1 base and J 5 bases, with 14 bases left between them. Per the germline V gene, CDR1 is SGHAT and CDR2 is FQNNGV. The CDR3 has 15 residues.

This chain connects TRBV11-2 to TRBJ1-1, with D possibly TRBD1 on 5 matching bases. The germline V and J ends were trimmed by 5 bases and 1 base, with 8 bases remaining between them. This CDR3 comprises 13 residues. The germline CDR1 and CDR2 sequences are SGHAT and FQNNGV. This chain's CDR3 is CASSRDWNTEAFF. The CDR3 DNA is TGTGCCAGCAGCCGGGACTGGAACACTGAAGCTTTCTTT.

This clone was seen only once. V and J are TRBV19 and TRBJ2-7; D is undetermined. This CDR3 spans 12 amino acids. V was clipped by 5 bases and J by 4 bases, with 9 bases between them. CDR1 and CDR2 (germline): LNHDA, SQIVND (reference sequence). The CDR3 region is CASSGRSYEQYF. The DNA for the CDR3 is TGTGCCAGTAGTGGCAGAAGTTACGAGCAGTACTTC.

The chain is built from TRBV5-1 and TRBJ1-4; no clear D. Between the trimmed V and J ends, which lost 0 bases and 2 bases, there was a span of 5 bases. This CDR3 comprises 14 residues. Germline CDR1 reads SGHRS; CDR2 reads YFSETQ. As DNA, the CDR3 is TGCGCCAGCAGCTTGGGAGGTACTAATGAAAAACTGTTTTTT. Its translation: CASSLGGTNEKLFF.

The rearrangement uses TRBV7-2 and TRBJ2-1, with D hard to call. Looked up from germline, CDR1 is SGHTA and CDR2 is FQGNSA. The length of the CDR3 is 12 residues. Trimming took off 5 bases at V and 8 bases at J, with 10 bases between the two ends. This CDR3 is CASSPVSHEQFF. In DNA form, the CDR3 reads TGTGCCAGCAGCCCCGTAAGCCATGAGCAGTTCTTC.

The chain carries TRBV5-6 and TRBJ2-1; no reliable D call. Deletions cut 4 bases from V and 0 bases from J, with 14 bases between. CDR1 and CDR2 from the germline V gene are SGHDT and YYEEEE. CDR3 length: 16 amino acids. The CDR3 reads CASSRRSRSSYNEQFF. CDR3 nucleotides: TGTGCCAGCAGCCGCCGGTCACGAAGCTCCTACAATGAGCAGTTCTTC.

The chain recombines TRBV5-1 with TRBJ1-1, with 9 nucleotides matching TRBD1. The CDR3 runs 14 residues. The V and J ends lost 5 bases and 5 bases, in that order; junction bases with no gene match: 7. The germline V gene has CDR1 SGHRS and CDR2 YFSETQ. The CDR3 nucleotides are TGCGCCAGCAGGCCGGACAGGGGAAGGACTGAAGCTTTCTTT. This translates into CASRPDRGRTEAFF.

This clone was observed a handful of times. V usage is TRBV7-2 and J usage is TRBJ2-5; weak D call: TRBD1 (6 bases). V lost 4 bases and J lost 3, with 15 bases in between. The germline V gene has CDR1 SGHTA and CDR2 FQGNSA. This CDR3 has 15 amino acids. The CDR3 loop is CASSYLGTIKETQYF. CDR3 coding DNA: TGTGCCAGCAGCTACCTCGGGACAATTAAAGAGACCCAGTACTTC. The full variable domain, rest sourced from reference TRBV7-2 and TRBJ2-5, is GAGVSQSPSNKVTEKGKDVELRCDPISGHTALYWYRQSLGQGLEFLIYFQGNSAPDKSGLPSDRFSAERTGGSVSTLTIQRTQQEDSAVYLCASSYLGTIKETQYFGPGTRLLVL.